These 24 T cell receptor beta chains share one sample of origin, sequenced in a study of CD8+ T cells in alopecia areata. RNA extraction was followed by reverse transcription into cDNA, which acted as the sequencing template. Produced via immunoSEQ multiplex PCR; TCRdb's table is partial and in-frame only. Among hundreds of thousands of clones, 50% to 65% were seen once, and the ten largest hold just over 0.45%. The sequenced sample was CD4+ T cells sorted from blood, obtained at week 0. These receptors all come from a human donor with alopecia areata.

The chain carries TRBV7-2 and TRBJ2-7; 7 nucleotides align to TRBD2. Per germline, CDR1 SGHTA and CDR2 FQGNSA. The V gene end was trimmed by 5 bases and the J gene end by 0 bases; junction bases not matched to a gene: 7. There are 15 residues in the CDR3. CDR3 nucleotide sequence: TGTGCCAGCAGCCCCCTAGCGGTTAGCTCCTACGAGCAGTACTTC. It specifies CASSPLAVSSYEQYF.

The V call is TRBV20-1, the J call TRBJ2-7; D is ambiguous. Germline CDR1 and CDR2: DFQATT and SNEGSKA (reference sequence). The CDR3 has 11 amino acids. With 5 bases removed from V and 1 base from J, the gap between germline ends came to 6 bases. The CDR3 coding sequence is TGCAGTGCTCTAAGATCCTACGAGCAGTACTTC. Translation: CSALRSYEQYF.

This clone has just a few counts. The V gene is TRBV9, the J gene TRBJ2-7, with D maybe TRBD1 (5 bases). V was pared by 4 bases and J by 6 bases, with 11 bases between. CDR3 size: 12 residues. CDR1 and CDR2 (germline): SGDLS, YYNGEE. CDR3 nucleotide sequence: TGTGCCAGCAGCCGAGGACAAGGCGAGCAGTACTTC. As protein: CASSRGQGEQYF.

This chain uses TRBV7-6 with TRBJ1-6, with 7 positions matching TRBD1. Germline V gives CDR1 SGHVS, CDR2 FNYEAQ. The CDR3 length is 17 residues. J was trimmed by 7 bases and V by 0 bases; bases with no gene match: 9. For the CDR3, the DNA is TGTGCCAGCAGCTTAGCCCAGGGGGTAATAGGGAATTCACCCCTCCACTTT. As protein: CASSLAQGVIGNSPLHF.

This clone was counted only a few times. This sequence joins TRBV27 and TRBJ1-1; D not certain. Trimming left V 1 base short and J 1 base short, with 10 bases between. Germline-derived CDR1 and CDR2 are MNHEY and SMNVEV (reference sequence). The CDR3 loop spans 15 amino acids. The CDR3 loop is CASSLFRSQNTEAFF. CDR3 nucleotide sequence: TGTGCCAGCAGTTTATTCAGGTCTCAGAACACTGAAGCTTTCTTT.

For the CDR3, the DNA is TGCGCCAGCAGCCCGGGGACAACTATGAACACTGAAGCTTTCTTT. Translation gives CASSPGTTMNTEAFF. The V call is TRBV5-1, the J call TRBJ1-1; tentative D call: TRBD1 (6 bases). Germline V lookup: CDR1 SGHRS, CDR2 YFSETQ. The V and J ends lost 4 bases and 0 bases respectively, with 13 bases between them. The CDR3 is 15 residues long.

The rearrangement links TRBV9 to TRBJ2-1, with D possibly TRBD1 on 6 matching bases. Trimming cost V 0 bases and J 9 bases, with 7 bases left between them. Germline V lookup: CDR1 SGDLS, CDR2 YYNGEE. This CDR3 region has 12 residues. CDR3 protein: CASSVVGGEQFF. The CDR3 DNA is TGTGCCAGCAGCGTAGTAGGGGGTGAGCAGTTCTTC.

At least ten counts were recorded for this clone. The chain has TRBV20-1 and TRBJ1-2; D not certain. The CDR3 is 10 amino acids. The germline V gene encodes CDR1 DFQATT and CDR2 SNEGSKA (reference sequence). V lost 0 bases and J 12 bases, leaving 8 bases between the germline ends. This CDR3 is CSARDSGHTF. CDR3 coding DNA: TGCAGTGCTAGAGACAGCGGCCACACCTTC.

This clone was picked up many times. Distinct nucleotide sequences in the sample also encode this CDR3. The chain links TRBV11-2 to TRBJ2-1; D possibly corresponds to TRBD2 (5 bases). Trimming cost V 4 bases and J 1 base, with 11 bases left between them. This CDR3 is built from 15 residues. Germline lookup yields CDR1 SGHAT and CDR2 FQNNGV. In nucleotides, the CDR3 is TGTGCCAGCAGCTCCTTTCGGGGTTCCTACAATGAGCAGTTCTTC. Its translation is CASSSFRGSYNEQFF.

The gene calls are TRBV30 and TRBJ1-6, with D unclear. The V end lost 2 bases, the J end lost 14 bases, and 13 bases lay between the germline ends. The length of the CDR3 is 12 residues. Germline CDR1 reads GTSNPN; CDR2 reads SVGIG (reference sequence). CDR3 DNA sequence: TGTGCCTGGAGTCCAGCCTCGCGGGCCCTCCACTTT. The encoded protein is CAWSPASRALHF.

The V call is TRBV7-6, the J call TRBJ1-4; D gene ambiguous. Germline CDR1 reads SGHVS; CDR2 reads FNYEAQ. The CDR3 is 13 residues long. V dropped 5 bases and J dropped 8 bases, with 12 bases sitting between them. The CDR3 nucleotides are TGTGCCAGCAGCCATGCGTCCACGGAAAAACTGTTTTTT. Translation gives CASSHASTEKLFF.

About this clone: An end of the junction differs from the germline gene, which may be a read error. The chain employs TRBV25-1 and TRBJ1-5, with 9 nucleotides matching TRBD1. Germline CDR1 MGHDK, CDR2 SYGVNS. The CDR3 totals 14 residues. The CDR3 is CASSVGQGNQPQHF. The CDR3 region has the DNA TGTGCCAGCAGTGTGGGACAGGGCAACCAGCCCCAGCATTTT. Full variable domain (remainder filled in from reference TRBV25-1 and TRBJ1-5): EADIYQTPRYLVIGTGKKITLECSQTMGHDKMYWYQQDPGMELHLIHYSYGVNSTEKGDLSSESTVSRIRTEHFPLTLESARPSHTSQYLCASSVGQGNQPQHFGDGTRLSIL.

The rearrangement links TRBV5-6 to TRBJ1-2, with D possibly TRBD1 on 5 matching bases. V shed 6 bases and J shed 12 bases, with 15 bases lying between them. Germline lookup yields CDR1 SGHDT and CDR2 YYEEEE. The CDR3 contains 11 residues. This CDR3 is CASTEGYRHTF. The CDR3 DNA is TGTGCCAGCACCGAGGGCTACAGGCACACCTTC.

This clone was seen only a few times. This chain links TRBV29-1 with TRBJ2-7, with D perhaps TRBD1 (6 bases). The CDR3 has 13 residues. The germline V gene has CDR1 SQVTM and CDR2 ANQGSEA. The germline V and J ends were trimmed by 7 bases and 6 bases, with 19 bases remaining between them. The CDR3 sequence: CSANSGGGSEQYF. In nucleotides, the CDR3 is TGCAGCGCAAACAGCGGTGGGGGCTCCGAGCAGTACTTC.

The CDR3 nucleotides are TGTGCCAGCAGCATTGGACAGGGGGCCATCTACGAGCAGTACTTC. It yields the protein CASSIGQGAIYEQYF. This chain connects TRBV7-7 to TRBJ2-7; 11 nucleotides line up with TRBD1. The ends lost 5 bases at V and 3 bases at J; junction bases unmatched: 6. This CDR3 spans 15 amino acids. Germline CDR1 and CDR2: SSHAT and FNYEAQ (reference sequence).

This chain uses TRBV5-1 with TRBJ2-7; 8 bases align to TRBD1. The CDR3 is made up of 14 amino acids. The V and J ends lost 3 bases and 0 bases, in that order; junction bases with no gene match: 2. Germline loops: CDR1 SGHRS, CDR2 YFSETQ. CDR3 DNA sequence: TGCGCCAGCAGCTCGACAGGGGCCTCCTACGAGCAGTACTTC. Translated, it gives CASSSTGASYEQYF.

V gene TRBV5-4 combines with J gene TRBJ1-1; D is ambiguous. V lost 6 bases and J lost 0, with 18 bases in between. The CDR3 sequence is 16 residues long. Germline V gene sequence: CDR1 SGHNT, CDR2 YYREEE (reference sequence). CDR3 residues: CASKLRLDRMNTEAFF. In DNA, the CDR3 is TGTGCCAGCAAGCTCCGTCTAGATCGGATGAACACTGAAGCTTTCTTT.

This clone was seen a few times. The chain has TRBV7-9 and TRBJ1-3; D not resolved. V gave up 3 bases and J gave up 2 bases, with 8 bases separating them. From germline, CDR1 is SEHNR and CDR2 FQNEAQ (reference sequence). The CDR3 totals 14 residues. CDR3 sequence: CASSFVQPGNTIYF. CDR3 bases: TGTGCCAGCAGCTTTGTACAACCTGGAAACACCATATATTTT.

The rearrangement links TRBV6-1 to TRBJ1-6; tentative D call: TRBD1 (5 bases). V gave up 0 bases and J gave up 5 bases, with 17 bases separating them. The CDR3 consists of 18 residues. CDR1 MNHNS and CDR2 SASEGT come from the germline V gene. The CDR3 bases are TGTGCCAGCAGTGAAGCGCCGGGCGGGACCGTCAATAATTCACCCCTCCACTTT. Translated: CASSEAPGGTVNNSPLHF.

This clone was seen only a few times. CDR3 DNA sequence: TGTGCCAGCACACGCCGATCGAACAGGGGGGCCTACGAGCAGTACTTC. It encodes CASTRRSNRGAYEQYF. The rearrangement joins TRBV2 to TRBJ2-7; TRBD1 agrees at 8 bases. CDR3 size: 16 residues. After removal of 7 bases from V and 2 bases from J, the junction contained 13 bases not matched to a gene. The germline V gene encodes CDR1 SNHLY and CDR2 FYNNEI.

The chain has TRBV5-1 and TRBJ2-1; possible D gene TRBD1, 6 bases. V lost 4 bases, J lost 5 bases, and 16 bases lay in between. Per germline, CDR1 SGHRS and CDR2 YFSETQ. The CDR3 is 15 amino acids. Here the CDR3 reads CASSLRDKLHNEQFF. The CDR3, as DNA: TGCGCCAGCAGCCTCCGGGACAAGCTACACAATGAGCAGTTCTTC.

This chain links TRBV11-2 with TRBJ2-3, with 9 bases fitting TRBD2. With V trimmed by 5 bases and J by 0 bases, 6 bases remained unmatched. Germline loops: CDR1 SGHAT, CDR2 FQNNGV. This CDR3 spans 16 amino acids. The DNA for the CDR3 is TGTGCCAGCAGCAGTATTAGCGGGGGCAGCACAGATACGCAGTATTTT. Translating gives CASSSISGGSTDTQYF.

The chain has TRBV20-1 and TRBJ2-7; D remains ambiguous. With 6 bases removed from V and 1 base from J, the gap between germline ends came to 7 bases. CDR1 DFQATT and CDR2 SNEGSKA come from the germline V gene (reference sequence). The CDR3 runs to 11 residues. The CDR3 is CSAWVSYEQYF. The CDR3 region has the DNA TGCAGTGCCTGGGTGTCCTACGAGCAGTACTTC.

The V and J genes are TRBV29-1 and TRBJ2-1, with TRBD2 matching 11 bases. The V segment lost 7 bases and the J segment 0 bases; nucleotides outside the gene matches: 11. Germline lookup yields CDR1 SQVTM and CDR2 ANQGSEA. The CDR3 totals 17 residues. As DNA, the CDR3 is TGCAGCGCCCCGGGACTAGCGGCACTAAACTCCTACAATGAGCAGTTCTTC. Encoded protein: CSAPGLAALNSYNEQFF.